This T cell receptor beta chain comes out of a study of blood T cell repertoires in COVID-19. Study-level information: PBMCs, B-cell-depleted T cells, or T cells provided the cDNA or gDNA that made up the material.

Generated by immunoSEQ multiplex PCR, the TCRdb table keeps only in-frame clones and is missing some. Of hundreds of thousands of clones in the sample, 87% were seen once. The sample taken for sequencing was PBMCs or T cells enriched from blood (not recorded which). This sequence was found in a woman aged 25 to 45 with acute COVID-19.

CDR3 sequence: CSASWDRGSGANVLTF. The CDR3 bases are TGCAGTGCTAGTTGGGACAGGGGATCTGGGGCCAACGTCCTGACTTTC. The chain has TRBV20-1 and TRBJ2-6; 10 bases align to TRBD1. The ends lost 3 bases at V and 1 base at J; junction bases unmatched: 3. Germline V gene lookup returns CDR1 DFQATT and CDR2 SNEGSKA (reference sequence). The CDR3 totals 16 residues.